A single sample gave rise to the 24 T cell receptor beta chains below, sequenced in a study of cytomegalovirus exposure and HLA in healthy donors (dated 2017 in TCRdb). Preparation of the library involved the immunoSEQ multiplex PCR assay. For the multiplex PCR, a mixture combining 60 forward primers for TCR Vbeta segments and 13 reverse primers for TCR Jbeta segments was used. The table comes from immuneACCESS by way of TCRdb, which keeps in-frame sequences with V and J called. Part of the clones is missing from these tables; in studies checked, under half for an unresolved V gene and the rest for unknown reasons. Counted in this sample were some 250,000 clones; roughly 80% of them appeared once. The ten largest clones add up to 5.4% of the sample. Sequenced material: PBMCs. These receptors came from a woman aged 40 to 50 in good health and CMV-seropositive.

CDR3 in amino acids: CASSADRLNEKLFF. CDR3 DNA: TGTGCCAGCAGCGCCGACAGGCTTAATGAAAAACTGTTTTTT. The V gene is TRBV7-9, the J gene TRBJ1-4; D possibly corresponds to TRBD1 (6 bases). The V end lost 5 bases, the J end lost 4 bases, and 11 bases lay between the germline ends. The CDR3 runs 14 residues. Looked up from germline, CDR1 is SEHNR and CDR2 is FQNEAQ (reference sequence).

V is TRBV4-2 and J is TRBJ2-5; 7 positions agree with TRBD1. Germline CDR1 reads LGHNA; CDR2 reads YNFKEQ. The CDR3 is 15 residues long. V was pared by 5 bases and J by 5 bases, with 11 bases of the junction left unmatched. As DNA, the CDR3 is TGTGCCAGCAGCACTCTGACAGGGAAGCCCGAGACCCAGTACTTC. Its protein product is CASSTLTGKPETQYF.

This rearrangement joins TRBV30 to TRBJ2-5; D is undetermined. The end of the DNA fits TRBJ2-7 better, so the J call may be wrong. Germline CDR1 reads GTSNPN; CDR2 reads SVGIG (reference sequence). This CDR3 is 14 amino acids long. The DNA for the CDR3 is TGTGCCTGGAGACGCGAAGGAGCCGCCTACGAGCAGTACTTC. It is translated as CAWRREGAAYEQYF.

The count of this clone is one. The gene calls are TRBV6-4 and TRBJ2-1; D not resolved. V was cut by 7 bases and J by 0 bases, with 10 bases left in between. CDR1 and CDR2 (germline): MRHNA, SNTAGT. The CDR3 is 14 residues long. The chain's CDR3 is CASKRDSSYNEQFF. The DNA for the CDR3 is TGTGCCAGCAAACGAGATAGCTCCTACAATGAGCAGTTCTTC.

The gene calls are TRBV19 and TRBJ2-1; 7 bases are shared with TRBD1. The trim removed 9 bases at V and 8 bases at J, leaving 10 bases unmatched. The CDR3 is made up of 13 amino acids. Germline CDR1 reads LNHDA; CDR2 reads SQIVND (reference sequence). The CDR3 loop reads CASTGTVNHEQFF. CDR3 sequence (DNA): TGTGCCAGCACCGGGACAGTTAATCATGAGCAGTTCTTC.

This chain joins TRBV28 and TRBJ1-4; unclear D gene. The CDR3 covers 17 residues. Trimming removed 7 bases from V and 4 bases from J, with 22 bases in between. Germline values: CDR1 MDHEN, CDR2 SYDVKM. The CDR3 nucleotides read TGTGCCAGCACCGCCCGGGTTGAATTTTCCAGTAATGAAAAACTGTTTTTT. Protein product: CASTARVEFSSNEKLFF.

This chain's CDR3 is CAWRDRGLMAYTF. CDR3 bases: TGTGCCTGGAGGGACAGGGGGCTTATGGCCTACACCTTC. The V gene is TRBV30, the J gene TRBJ1-2, with 11 bases fitting TRBD1. The CDR3 has 13 residues. The ends lost 3 bases at V and 10 bases at J; junction bases unmatched: 7. Germline V gene lookup returns CDR1 GTSNPN and CDR2 SVGIG (reference sequence).

The chain joins TRBV7-3 to TRBJ2-3; the D is unclear. This CDR3 is 15 amino acids long. V lost 2 bases and J lost 1, with 10 bases in between. The germline V gene has CDR1 SGHTA and CDR2 FQGTGA. CDR3: CASSLAGLGTDTQYF. For the CDR3, the DNA is TGTGCCAGCAGCTTAGCCGGGTTAGGCACAGATACGCAGTATTTT.

The gene calls are TRBV6-1 and TRBJ2-7; 7 nucleotides match TRBD1. V lost 2 bases to trimming and J lost 6 bases; unmatched junction nucleotides: 7. There are 14 residues in the CDR3. Germline V gene data show CDR1 as MNHNS and CDR2 as SASEGT. This CDR3 reads CASSELTGRGEQYF. CDR3 coding DNA: TGTGCCAGCAGTGAACTGACAGGGAGAGGCGAGCAGTACTTC.

The rearrangement uses TRBV6-5 and TRBJ1-2, with D hard to call. CDR3 size: 13 residues. The germline V gene encodes CDR1 MNHEY and CDR2 SVGAGI. The V end lost 7 bases, the J end lost 4 bases, and 13 bases lay between the germline ends. The CDR3 DNA reads TGTGCCAGCACCCACCCCACGGTCTATGGCTACACCTTC. The encoded protein is CASTHPTVYGYTF.

The rearrangement joins TRBV7-8 to TRBJ2-1; 8 bases match TRBD2. The V gene end was trimmed by 1 base and the J gene end by 3 bases; junction bases not matched to a gene: 11. CDR1 and CDR2 from the germline V gene are SGHVS and FQNEAQ. This CDR3 has 18 residues. The CDR3 loop reads CASSLVGALSGIYNEQFF. The CDR3 DNA reads as TGTGCCAGCAGCTTAGTAGGGGCGCTTAGCGGGATCTACAATGAGCAGTTCTTC.

The chain uses TRBV29-1 and TRBJ2-7, with TRBD1 matching 8 bases. Germline trimming cut 6 bases from V and 1 base from J; bases unmatched to any gene: 11. CDR1 and CDR2 (germline): SQVTM, ANQGSEA. This CDR3 has 15 residues. The CDR3 protein is CSVETGTGVSYEQYF. The DNA for the CDR3 is TGCAGCGTAGAGACTGGGACAGGAGTATCCTACGAGCAGTACTTC.

V and J are TRBV2 and TRBJ1-4, with D maybe TRBD1 (6 bases). The CDR3 sequence is 15 residues long. The germline V and J ends were trimmed by 4 bases and 8 bases, with 17 bases remaining between them. Germline CDR1 SNHLY, CDR2 FYNNEI. CDR3 in amino acids: CASSGPTGSGEKLFF. CDR3 DNA sequence: TGTGCCAGCAGTGGACCAACAGGGTCAGGGGAAAAACTGTTTTTT.

J is TRBJ2-7 and V is TRBV6-1, with TRBD2 as a possible D gene (6 bases). The CDR3 sequence is 15 residues long. The germline gives CDR1 MNHNS, CDR2 SASEGT. The V end lost 4 bases, the J end lost 6 bases, and 19 bases lay between the germline ends. The CDR3 region is CASSGRFAGIGEQYF. Here the CDR3 DNA reads TGTGCCAGCAGTGGTCGGTTTGCGGGGATAGGCGAGCAGTACTTC.

The rearrangement uses TRBV5-8 and TRBJ2-7, with D possibly being TRBD2 (5 bases). V was pared by 0 bases and J by 2 bases, with 6 bases between. CDR3 length: 13 amino acids. Germline V gene lookup returns CDR1 SGHTS and CDR2 YDEGEE. The CDR3 coding sequence is TGTGCCAGCAGCTTGGGAGGGCCCTACGAGCAGTACTTC. Translating gives CASSLGGPYEQYF.

This clone was picked up one time. The V and J genes are TRBV11-2 and TRBJ1-2; D gene ambiguous. Trimming took 2 bases from V and 0 from J, leaving 7 bases between them. The CDR3 runs 14 residues. Germline CDR1 SGHAT, CDR2 FQNNGV. This chain's CDR3 is CASSLRGANYGYTF. The DNA of the CDR3 is TGTGCCAGCAGCTTACGGGGTGCTAACTATGGCTACACCTTC.

This clone appeared a few times. V gene TRBV7-2 combines with J gene TRBJ2-5; 9 bases are a match to TRBD2. The CDR3 spans 14 residues. V lost 4 bases to trimming and J lost 2 bases; unmatched junction nucleotides: 2. From germline, CDR1 is SGHTA and CDR2 FQGNSA. The CDR3 coding sequence is TGTGCCAGCAGCTCCCTAGCGGGGCAAGAGACCCAGTACTTC. Residues: CASSSLAGQETQYF.

The count of this clone is one. The V call is TRBV5-3, the J call TRBJ2-5; the match to TRBD1 covers 11 bases. TRBV5-3 is identified as an open reading frame with a role that is uncertain. V was clipped by 3 bases and J by 4 bases; unmatched bases: 8. The CDR3 loop spans 16 amino acids. The CDR3 spells CARSCGTGGNLETQYF. CDR3 DNA: TGTGCCAGAAGCTGTGGGACAGGGGGAAATCTAGAGACCCAGTACTTC.

The CDR3 loop reads CASSLTDRQATEAFF. The CDR3 region has the DNA TGCGCCAGCAGCCTTACGGACAGGCAAGCTACTGAAGCTTTCTTT. This chain links TRBV4-3 with TRBJ1-1; 7 nucleotides match TRBD1. This CDR3 contains 15 residues. Trimming removed 4 bases from V and 5 bases from J; junction bases left unmatched: 10. CDR1 is LGHNA and CDR2 is YSLEER in the germline V gene.

The rearrangement links TRBV29-1 to TRBJ2-3; TRBD2 is a possible D gene (7 bases). Trimming cost V 7 bases and J 0 bases, with 17 bases left between them. Germline values: CDR1 SQVTM, CDR2 ANQGSEA. This CDR3 has 15 amino acids. In DNA form, the CDR3 reads TGCAGCGCTACGGGGGGCTTCGCTAGCACAGATACGCAGTATTTT. Its protein product is CSATGGFASTDTQYF.

The chain links TRBV5-4 to TRBJ2-7; TRBD2 matches 7 bases. V lost 0 bases and J lost 6; bases outside the gene matches: 9. CDR1 is SGHNT and CDR2 is YYREEE in the germline V gene (reference sequence). The CDR3 runs to 15 residues. The CDR3 DNA is TGTGCCAGCAGCTTGGTAGGGACTATAGCTGGCGAGCAGTACTTC. Translating gives CASSLVGTIAGEQYF. The whole variable domain, filled in from reference TRBV5-4 and TRBJ2-7, reads ETGVTQSPTHLIKTRGQQVTLRCSSQSGHNTVSWYQQALGQGPQFIFQYYREEENGRGNFPPRFSGLQFPNYSSELNVNALELDDSALYLCASSLVGTIAGEQYFGPGTRLTVT.

This clone was recorded a few times. The J gene is TRBJ2-5, the V gene TRBV2; unclear D gene. Germline-derived CDR1 and CDR2 are SNHLY and FYNNEI. This CDR3 contains 15 residues. V lost 2 bases, J lost 1 base, and 11 bases lay in between. CDR3 sequence reads: CASSESLSAQETQYF. The CDR3 region has the DNA TGTGCCAGCAGTGAAAGTCTGAGCGCCCAAGAGACCCAGTACTTC. The full variable domain, rest sourced from reference TRBV2 and TRBJ2-5, is EPEVTQTPSHQVTQMGQEVILRCVPISNHLYFYWYRQILGQKVEFLVSFYNNEISEKSEIFDDQFSVERPDGSNFTLKIRSTKLEDSAMYFCASSESLSAQETQYFGPGTRLLVL.

This clone has only one observation. The rearrangement uses TRBV7-3 and TRBJ2-2; 7 bases line up with TRBD2. Trimming at V came to 1 base and at J to 2 bases, leaving 4 bases not matched to a gene. This CDR3 is 16 amino acids long. Germline values: CDR1 SGHTA, CDR2 FQGTGA. The CDR3 sequence is CASSLMASGNTGELFF. CDR3 bases: TGTGCCAGCAGCTTAATGGCTAGCGGAAACACCGGGGAGCTGTTTTTT.

V usage is TRBV9 and J usage is TRBJ1-5, with 8 nucleotides matching TRBD1. Germline V lookup: CDR1 SGDLS, CDR2 YYNGEE. The CDR3 has 13 amino acids. J was trimmed by 9 bases and V by 0 bases; bases with no gene match: 2. In DNA form, the CDR3 reads TGTGCCAGCAGCGTAGAACAGGGGGGGCCCCAGCATTTT. Its protein product is CASSVEQGGPQHF.